One sample yielded the 10 T cell receptor beta chains listed below, sequenced in a study of beta chain features in type 1 diabetes. Expressed TCRB transcripts were sequenced because the entire RNA isolate underwent reverse transcription. Here immunoSEQ multiplex PCR was the method, and the copy in TCRdb shows in-frame clones only, minus some. The data hold a few hundred thousand clones, with roughly 15% observed a single time. The sequencing input was central memory CD4+ T cells from blood. The receptors were gathered from a young man in good health.

Worth noting for this clone: One end of the junction varies from germline; a read error may be responsible. V is TRBV6-5 and J is TRBJ2-7; weak D call: TRBD2 (5 bases). The CDR3 covers 11 residues. The germline V gene encodes CDR1 MNHEY and CDR2 SVGAGI. The CDR3 loop is CASRDRQVANF. The CDR3 DNA reads as TGTGCCAGCAGGGACCGTCAGGTAGCGAACTTC.

The chain employs TRBV6-7 and TRBJ2-7; possible D gene TRBD1, 6 bases. TRBV6-7 qualifies as an ORF whose function is uncertain. This CDR3 comprises 17 residues. The ends were cut back, 0 bases at V and 0 bases at J, with 15 bases in the middle. The CDR3 DNA reads as TGTGCCAGCAGTTACTCACCTACAGGGCTAGCCTCCTACGAGCAGTACGTC. Translated: CASSYSPTGLASYEQYV.

V is TRBV7-9 and J is TRBJ2-1; 11 bases fit TRBD2. V was pared by 1 base and J by 7 bases, with 3 bases of the junction left unmatched. Germline V gene data show CDR1 as SEHNR and CDR2 as FQNEAQ (reference sequence). This CDR3 comprises 15 residues. CDR3 coding DNA: TGTGCCAGCAGCTTAGTAGCGGGAGGGTGGAATGAGCAGTTCTTC. Amino acid sequence: CASSLVAGGWNEQFF.

In its sample, this clone was seen a few times. The chain carries TRBV7-8 and TRBJ2-1, with unresolved D. CDR1 and CDR2 (germline): SGHVS, FQNEAQ. With 1 base removed from V and 6 bases from J, the gap between germline ends came to 10 bases. The CDR3 covers 14 residues. The CDR3 loop reads CASSLGPSSNEQFF. CDR3 DNA sequence: TGTGCCAGCAGCTTAGGACCTAGTAGCAATGAGCAGTTCTTC. Using reference TRBV7-8 and TRBJ2-1 for the parts outside the CDR3, the full variable domain is GAGVSQSPRYKVAKRGQDVALRCDPISGHVSLFWYQQALGQGPEFLTYFQNEAQLDKSGLPSDRFFAERPEGSVSTLKIQRTQQEDSAVYLCASSLGPSSNEQFFGPGTRLTVL.

This rearrangement joins TRBV30 to TRBJ2-1; 8 nucleotides align to TRBD1. Per the germline V gene, CDR1 is GTSNPN and CDR2 is SVGIG (reference sequence). V lost 3 bases to trimming and J lost 5 bases; unmatched junction nucleotides: 6. CDR3 length equals 14 residues. The CDR3 DNA reads as TGTGCCTGGAGGAGGGACAGGTCAGACAATGAGCAGTTCTTC. It specifies CAWRRDRSDNEQFF. The full variable domain, with the rest looked up from reference TRBV30 and TRBJ2-1, is SQTIHQWPATLVQPVGSPLSLECTVEGTSNPNLYWYRQAAGRGLQLLFYSVGIGQISSEVPQNLSASRPQDRQFILSSKKLLLSDSGFYLCAWRRDRSDNEQFFGPGTRLTVL.

This clone has a count of ten or more. The rearrangement joins TRBV18 to TRBJ2-7, with 11 bases identical to TRBD1. This CDR3 region has 14 residues. CDR1 and CDR2 (germline): KGHSH, LQKENI. Losses at the gene ends were 3 bases for V and 6 bases for J; bases not matched to a gene: 4. The DNA of the CDR3 is TGTGCCAGCTCACCTCGGACAGGGGGCTCCGAGCAGTACGTC. This gives the protein CASSPRTGGSEQYV.

This clone was counted between two and nine times. In nucleotides, the CDR3 is TGTGCCATCAAACAGGGGGCGGGTGAAGCTTTCTTT. As protein: CAIKQGAGEAFF. V usage is TRBV10-3 and J usage is TRBJ1-1, with 9 bases lining up with TRBD1. In germline, CDR1 is ENHRY, CDR2 SYGVKD. The CDR3 is made up of 12 amino acids. The junction had 4 bases not matched to a gene; V was cut back by 7 bases and J by 7 bases.

About this clone: The junction departs from the called germline gene at one end, perhaps through a read error. The chain couples TRBV4-2 to TRBJ1-2, with D maybe TRBD1 (6 bases). This CDR3 contains 11 residues. Germline V gives CDR1 LGHNA, CDR2 YNFKEQ. The CDR3 coding sequence is TGTGCCAGCAGCTACCGGGACACTTATCTCTTC. Amino acid sequence: CASSYRDTYLF.

This clone was observed a handful of times. This chain joins TRBV7-3 and TRBJ2-1; 16 bases fit TRBD2. The trim removed 3 bases at V and 9 bases at J, leaving 5 bases unmatched. CDR1 and CDR2 (germline): SGHTA, FQGTGA. The length of the CDR3 is 16 residues. CDR3 loop: CASSFDGTSGRAEQFF. The CDR3 nucleotides read TGTGCCAGCAGCTTCGATGGGACTAGCGGGAGGGCTGAGCAGTTCTTC.

In this sample, this clone turned up many times. This sequence joins TRBV28 and TRBJ1-2, with D perhaps TRBD1 (6 bases). The germline V and J ends were trimmed by 2 bases and 8 bases, with 12 bases remaining between them. Germline CDR1 and CDR2: MDHEN and SYDVKM. The CDR3 totals 13 residues. The CDR3 DNA reads TGTGCCAGCAGTTTAGGGGGGGCGCAGGGCTACACCTTC. Its protein is CASSLGGAQGYTF.